Each of the 20 T cell receptor beta chains below was sequenced from the same sample in a study of a mutant IDH1 vaccine in newly diagnosed glioma. No antigen has been identified for these receptors. The repertoire was sequenced with immunoSEQ multiplex PCR; TCRdb's copy has only in-frame clones and lacks some. This sample carries roughly 43,000 clones, roughly 80% of them seen once, and the ten largest clones take around 2.5%. Documented time point: week 23, last vaccination. Mutant IDH1 20-mer peptide, at 300 ug, made up each vaccine dose, with topical imiquimod. The sample here was PBMCs, taken from a glioma patient whose treatment included an IDH1 peptide vaccine. The receptors here all came from a woman aged 18-29 years with glioma. Some clones in this sample may be carry-over from other donors' samples.

The chain uses TRBV2 and TRBJ2-2; D may be TRBD1 or TRBD2 (6 bases each). V lost 6 bases to trimming and J lost 0 bases, with 11 bases between them. Germline CDR1 is SNHLY and CDR2 is FYNNEI. The CDR3 length is 15 residues. The CDR3 reads CASRKEGANTGELFF. The DNA for the CDR3 is TGTGCCAGCAGGAAGGAGGGGGCGAACACCGGGGAGCTGTTTTTT. Supplemented by reference TRBV2 and TRBJ2-2, the full variable domain reads EPEVTQTPSHQVTQMGQEVILRCVPISNHLYFYWYRQILGQKVEFLVSFYNNEISEKSEIFDDQFSVERPDGSNFTLKIRSTKLEDSAMYFCASRKEGANTGELFFGEGSRLTVL.

The chain employs TRBV9 and TRBJ2-1, with 14 bases that match TRBD2. CDR3 length equals 17 residues. Germline trimming cut 3 bases from V and 1 base from J; bases unmatched to any gene: 3. The V gene's germline CDR1 is SGDLS and CDR2 YYNGEE. The CDR3 reads CASSAWTSGRSYNEQFF. The CDR3 nucleotides read TGTGCCAGCAGCGCTTGGACTAGCGGGAGGTCCTACAATGAGCAGTTCTTC.

The chain is built from TRBV27 and TRBJ1-6; 7 nucleotides align to TRBD1. V lost 2 bases, J lost 9 bases, and 7 bases stayed unmatched. CDR1 and CDR2 from the germline V gene are MNHEY and SMNVEV (reference sequence). CDR3 size: 15 residues. This CDR3 is CASSLRQGPVSPLHF. DNA for the CDR3: TGTGCCAGCAGTTTACGACAGGGACCCGTTTCACCCCTCCACTTT.

The chain carries TRBV5-1 and TRBJ1-2, with TRBD1 identical over 7 bases. Looked up from germline, CDR1 is SGHRS and CDR2 is YFSETQ. CDR3 size: 14 residues. V trimming: 4 bases; J trimming: 4 bases; junction bases outside the gene matches: 7. The CDR3 DNA reads TGCGCCAGCAGCCAAACAGGGGAGACCTATGGCTACACCTTC. Amino acids: CASSQTGETYGYTF.

V and J are TRBV6-6 and TRBJ2-7, with unresolved D. V shed 0 bases and J shed 2 bases, with 5 bases lying between them. CDR1 and CDR2 (germline): MNHNY, SVGAGI (reference sequence). The CDR3 length is 13 residues. The CDR3 DNA reads TGTGCCAGCAGTTACTCGAAAACCTACGAGCAGTACTTC. It encodes CASSYSKTYEQYF.

V is TRBV5-1 and J is TRBJ2-5; TRBD2 might be the D (7 bases). From germline, CDR1 is SGHRS and CDR2 YFSETQ. V was cut by 0 bases and J by 4 bases, with 19 bases left in between. The CDR3 is 17 residues long. As DNA, the CDR3 is TGCGCCAGCAGCTTGGAGGCAGGGGAGGGTTGGAGAGAGACCCAGTACTTC. Translated: CASSLEAGEGWRETQYF.

This chain connects TRBV4-1 to TRBJ1-2; D may be TRBD1 (6 bases). Trimming removed 4 bases from V and 8 bases from J, with 20 bases in between. The CDR3 spans 15 residues. Germline values: CDR1 MGHRA, CDR2 YSYEKL. This chain's CDR3 is CASSPVGSQGRGYTF. The CDR3 nucleotides read TGCGCCAGCAGCCCAGTGGGGTCCCAGGGGCGAGGCTACACCTTC.

The gene calls are TRBV7-2 and TRBJ2-7; D is perhaps TRBD2 (7 bases). Germline V gene sequence: CDR1 SGHTA, CDR2 FQGNSA. This CDR3 region has 16 residues. V gave up 1 base and J gave up 3 bases, with 16 bases separating them. DNA of the CDR3: TGTGCCAGCAGCTTAGTTTCGGGGGGCTTTGGCTACGAGCAGTACTTC. This encodes CASSLVSGGFGYEQYF.

This clone came up once. This chain connects TRBV9 to TRBJ2-3, with a tentative D call TRBD1 (5 bases). The CDR3 spans 15 residues. In germline, CDR1 is SGDLS, CDR2 YYNGEE. V dropped 3 bases and J dropped 2 bases, with 13 bases sitting between them. The CDR3 region is CASSDPQGPTDTQYF. The CDR3 nucleotides read TGTGCCAGCAGCGACCCGCAGGGCCCCACAGATACGCAGTATTTT. The full variable domain, with the rest looked up from reference TRBV9 and TRBJ2-3, is DSGVTQTPKHLITATGQRVTLRCSPRSGDLSVYWYQQSLDQGLQFLIQYYNGEERAKGNILERFSAQQFPDLHSELNLSSLELGDSALYFCASSDPQGPTDTQYFGPGTRLTVL.

V gene TRBV6-1 combines with J gene TRBJ2-1; D is uncertain. Germline assignment: CDR1 MNHNS and CDR2 SASEGT. The ends were cut back, 5 bases at V and 0 bases at J, with 11 bases in the middle. This CDR3 has 15 residues. CDR3: CASSLSESSYNEQFF. The DNA for the CDR3 is TGTGCCAGCAGTTTAAGTGAAAGCTCCTACAATGAGCAGTTCTTC.

J is TRBJ2-4 and V is TRBV11-2, with 7 bases lining up with TRBD2. The CDR3 totals 14 residues. Germline values: CDR1 SGHAT, CDR2 FQNNGV. Trimming took 5 bases from V and 3 from J; bases not matched to a gene: 4. CDR3 DNA: TGTGCCAGCAGCGCGGGGGTCCTCAAAAACATTCAGTACTTC. Translated: CASSAGVLKNIQYF. The whole variable domain, remainder taken from reference TRBV11-2 and TRBJ2-4, is EAGVAQSPRYKIIEKRQSVAFWCNPISGHATLYWYQQILGQGPKLLIQFQNNGVVDDSQLPKDRFSAERLKGVDSTLKIQPAKLEDSAVYLCASSAGVLKNIQYFGAGTRLSVL.

Written as DNA, the CDR3 is TGTGCCAGCAGCTTAGTTCCGGGGAACGAGCAGTACTTC. This encodes CASSLVPGNEQYF. The chain carries TRBV7-2 and TRBJ2-7; TRBD2 is a possible D gene (5 bases). This CDR3 spans 13 amino acids. The germline V gene has CDR1 SGHTA and CDR2 FQGNSA. V lost 1 base, J lost 5 bases, and 9 bases lay in between.

The chain links TRBV6-5 to TRBJ1-3, with a weak D call TRBD1 (6 bases). The germline V gene has CDR1 MNHEY and CDR2 SVGAGI. The V end was cut by 2 bases, the J end by 0 bases, with 11 bases between. This CDR3 has 16 amino acids. CDR3 DNA sequence: TGTGCCAGCAGTTACGGTTCAGGGGCCTCTGGAAACACCATATATTTT. Translating gives CASSYGSGASGNTIYF.

V and J are TRBV2 and TRBJ1-4; 8 bases align to TRBD1. This CDR3 has 15 amino acids. Germline V CDR1 and CDR2: SNHLY, FYNNEI. V dropped 6 bases and J dropped 7; count of bases not matched to a gene: 10. The CDR3 spells CASRDTRGLSEKLFF. DNA for the CDR3: TGTGCCAGCAGGGATACCAGGGGGCTCTCTGAAAAACTGTTTTTT.

The chain is built from TRBV4-1 and TRBJ2-1, with D maybe TRBD1 (6 bases). The CDR3 is 12 amino acids. The germline V gene has CDR1 MGHRA and CDR2 YSYEKL. V was cut by 1 base and J by 15 bases, with 13 bases left in between. Here the CDR3 reads CASSQGGLDAFF. CDR3 in DNA: TGCGCCAGCAGCCAAGGGGGGCTGGACGCGTTCTTC.

The chain has TRBV7-9 and TRBJ2-1; the D is unclear. The ends were cut back, 5 bases at V and 6 bases at J, with 8 bases in the middle. This CDR3 comprises 12 residues. Germline lookup yields CDR1 SEHNR and CDR2 FQNEAQ (reference sequence). The CDR3 here is CASSPYGNEQFF. CDR3 DNA: TGTGCCAGCAGCCCGTATGGCAATGAGCAGTTCTTC.

The J gene is TRBJ2-3, the V gene TRBV5-1, with 8 bases aligning to TRBD2. CDR3 length: 14 residues. Germline lookup yields CDR1 SGHRS and CDR2 YFSETQ. V lost 4 bases to trimming and J lost 1 base; unmatched junction nucleotides: 2. CDR3 amino acids: CASSPTSGTDTQYF. CDR3 DNA: TGCGCCAGCAGCCCGACTAGCGGCACAGATACGCAGTATTTT.

The V and J genes are TRBV10-3 and TRBJ2-2; 12 nucleotides line up with TRBD1. Germline V CDR1 and CDR2: ENHRY, SYGVKD. CDR3 size: 17 residues. V dropped 6 bases and J dropped 2; count of bases not matched to a gene: 7. CDR3 DNA: TGTGCCATCAGGGGACAGGGGGCCTCGGGCAACACCGGGGAGCTGTTTTTT. This sequence encodes CAIRGQGASGNTGELFF.

The CDR3 DNA follows: TGTGCCAGCACCCGGAGGGACAGGGAATACGAGCAGTACTTC. Residues: CASTRRDREYEQYF. The chain couples TRBV7-6 to TRBJ2-7; 9 nucleotides match TRBD1. With 7 bases clipped from V and 4 bases from J, the junction kept 8 bases outside the gene matches. Per the germline V gene, CDR1 is SGHVS and CDR2 is FNYEAQ. This CDR3 contains 14 residues. Filled out from reference TRBV7-6 and TRBJ2-7, the complete variable domain reads GAGVSQSPRYKVTKRGQDVALRCDPISGHVSLYWYRQALGQGPEFLTYFNYEAQQDKSGLPNDRFSAERPEGSISTLTIQRTEQRDSAMYRCASTRRDREYEQYFGPGTRLTVT.

V is TRBV6-1 and J is TRBJ1-6, with D perhaps matching TRBD1 (5 bases). This CDR3 is 14 amino acids long. V gave up 4 bases and J gave up 6 bases, with 10 bases separating them. In germline, CDR1 is MNHNS, CDR2 SASEGT. The CDR3 is CASSVGDPNSPLHF. The CDR3 bases are TGTGCCAGCAGTGTCGGGGACCCTAATTCACCCCTCCACTTT.